Reported below is one T cell receptor beta chain. The sample belongs to a study of blood T cell repertoires in COVID-19. Looking at the study overall: Samples taken during acute and convalescent COVID-19 were collected in the United States, Italy and Spain. T cells, B-cell-depleted T cells, or PBMCs supplied cDNA or gDNA.

Source study methods: Estimation of nucleated cell counts relied on the amplification of reference gene primers. Repertoires were generated with immunoSEQ multiplex PCR, while TCRdb's copy carries only in-frame clones and drops some. V and J calls and clone size come straight from that table; D and trimming were deduced from the DNA. The sample includes some 350,000 clones, 80% to 90% of them seen just once. Participants' own reports of clinical history determined their cohort assignment. CDR3 length: 14 residues. Trimming stripped 3 bases from V and 1 base from J, with 10 bases between. CDR1 is MNHEY, CDR2 SVGAGI, per germline.

The sequence was obtained from a woman in her thirties who had recovered from COVID-19. The sample consisted of PBMCs or T cells enriched from blood (not recorded which). This chain joins TRBV6-5 and TRBJ2-7, with D uncertain. The CDR3 loop reads CASSYSVISYEQYF. The CDR3 nucleotides read TGTGCCAGCAGTTATTCAGTGATATCCTACGAGCAGTACTTC.